The text below deals with one T cell receptor beta chain. This CDR3 has 13 residues. Trimming shortened V by 3 bases and J by 3 bases, and 9 bases separated the two germline ends. Germline CDR1 LNHDA, CDR2 SQIVND (reference sequence). Using immunoSEQ multiplex PCR, the repertoire was profiled, and TCRdb retains in-frame clones only, with some absent. The table includes fewer than 200,000 clones, 83% detected once. The data are from a study of blood T cell repertoires in COVID-19. Study-level information: The cDNA or gDNA used as material had been derived from T cells, B-cell-depleted T cells, or PBMCs.

Ages ranged from roughly 18 to 95 years, with residence in about 23 US areas. The sample comprised PBMCs or T cells enriched from blood (not recorded which). The receptor was isolated from a woman between 45 and 65 years old in a cohort exposed to, infected with or recovered from COVID-19 (not recorded which). The chain couples TRBV19 to TRBJ2-7, with D possibly being TRBD1 (6 bases). CDR3 region: CASSIYRDYEQYF. CDR3 sequence (DNA): TGTGCCAGTAGTATCTACAGGGACTACGAGCAGTACTTC.